The clone carrying this T cell receptor beta chain was detected only a few times. This specimen comes from a study of molecular identifiers for immune sequencing clone quantification. This CDR3 has 16 residues. The junction had 7 bases not matched to a gene; V was cut back by 6 bases and J by 4 bases. Germline assignment: CDR1 MNHEY and CDR2 SVGAGI. TCRdb re-called the PCR reads with MiXCR, one entry per CDR3 protein. The repertoire holds under 800,000 distinct CDR3 sequences, with about 25% as singletons. Sequenced sample: naive CD8+ T cells from blood, with Jurkat cell RNA spiked in. As for subset: FACS-sorted CD8+CD4-CCR7+CD45RA+ naive T cells. The receptor was derived from a human donor in good health. Some libraries in this study had Jurkat cell RNA spiked in. The chain uses TRBV6-5 and TRBJ2-5, with 14 bases lining up with TRBD2. As DNA, the CDR3 is TGTGCCAGCAGCACGGGACTAGCGGGAGAGCTAGAGACCCAGTACTTC. Residues: CASSTGLAGELETQYF.